Listed below are T cell receptor beta chains from one sample, sequenced in a study of blood T cells in healthy people across ages. From the 5' RACE reads, TCRdb called clonotypes with MiXCR, one entry per CDR3 protein. In the table there are hundreds of thousands of distinct CDR3 sequences, roughly 21% of which are singletons. Sample: blood. Every receptor here comes from a man aged 65 to 79 in good health. CDR3s include the opening cysteine and the closing phenylalanine or tryptophan. The D gene is left open where the match is weak. Size tells how often a clone was seen (once, few, many) or the class of an expanded clone, and some rows leave it out.

13,TRBV20-1,TRBJ2-5,TRBD2,.,TGCAGTGCCGCAACTAGCGGGGAAGAGACCCAGTACTTC,CSAATSGEETQYF
11,TRBV28,TRBJ2-7,.,few,TGTGCCAGCAGTCCTCAGGGGGAGCAGTACTTC,CASSPQGEQYF
15,TRBV20-1,TRBJ2-7,.,few,TGCAGTGCTAGAAGTTCACCCGGTTCAGGCTACGAGCAGTACTTC,CSARSSPGSGYEQYF
15,TRBV6-2/TRBV6-3,TRBJ2-1,TRBD2,few,TGTGCCAGCAGGAAACTAGCGACCACCTACAATGAGCAGTTCTTC,CASRKLATTYNEQFF
15,TRBV20-1,TRBJ1-3,TRBD1,.,TGCAGTGCTAGGGCGACAGGGTTTCGACAGAACACCATATATTTT,CSARATGFRQNTIYF
14,TRBV20-1,TRBJ1-4,.,.,TGCAGTGCTAGAGATCGACAGCTGGGTGAAAAACTGTTTTTT,CSARDRQLGEKLFF
13,TRBV29-1,TRBJ2-5,.,many,TGCAGCGTTGACACCGACAGAGGGGAGACCCAGTACTTC,CSVDTDRGETQYF
18,TRBV2,TRBJ2-1,TRBD2,.,TGTGCCAGCAGTGAAGTCGGGACTAGCGGGAGTAAAAGTAATGAGCAGTTCTTC,CASSEVGTSGSKSNEQFF
17,TRBV20-1,TRBJ2-4,TRBD2,.,TGCAGTGCTAGAGCCGAACATTTAGCGGGAGATGAAAACATTCAGTACTTC,CSARAEHLAGDENIQYF
13,TRBV29-1,TRBJ2-1,.,.,TGCAGCGATATAGCGGTCTCCTACAATGAGCAGTTCTTC,CSDIAVSYNEQFF
14,TRBV7-6,TRBJ2-2,.,many,TGTGCCAGCAGCTTAGATGGGAACACCGGGGAGCTGTTTTTT,CASSLDGNTGELFF
15,TRBV4-3,TRBJ2-7,TRBD1,many,TGCGCCAGCAGCCAAGGACAGGGGGCTGAGTACGAGCAGTACTTC,CASSQGQGAEYEQYF
16,TRBV6-1,TRBJ2-3,.,.,TGTGCCAGCAGTGAATTAGTCGGAACTAGCACAGATACGCAGTATTTT,CASSELVGTSTDTQYF
14,TRBV20-1,TRBJ1-2,.,.,TGCAGTGCGCCATCTTACCTAGGTGAAGAGGGCTACACCTTC,CSAPSYLGEEGYTF
13,TRBV14,TRBJ1-3,.,.,TGTGCCAGCACCAGAACCCGGGGTTCCGTCATATATTTT,CASTRTRGSVIYF
15,TRBV7-2,TRBJ2-3,.,.,TGTGCCAGCAGCTTTTATCGGGGCTCAGGGGATACGCAGTATTTT,CASSFYRGSGDTQYF
14,TRBV10-2,TRBJ2-7,.,.,TGCGCCACGATAAAAGAAGAACGGGGCTACGAGCAGTACTTC,CATIKEERGYEQYF
17,TRBV20-1,TRBJ2-3,.,.,TGCAGTGCTAGAGATTTGCGGGATAATGGTATCACAGATACGCAGTATTTT,CSARDLRDNGITDTQYF
14,TRBV24-1,TRBJ2-1,TRBD1,.,TGTGCCACCAGTGATCCCACAGGGGGCACTCAGCAGTTCTTC,CATSDPTGGTQQFF
15,TRBV5-5,TRBJ2-3,.,.,TGTGCCAGCAGCTTGGGGGGTTCCGTCACAGATACGCAGTATTTT,CASSLGGSVTDTQYF
13,TRBV3-1,TRBJ1-6,.,.,TGTGCCAGCAGCCAGCCAGGGGATTCACCCCTCCACTTT,CASSQPGDSPLHF
15,TRBV3-1,TRBJ2-5,.,few,TGTGCCAGCAACCGCAAGGGCCAAGCTAGAGAGACCCAGTACTTC,CASNRKGQARETQYF
12,TRBV7-9,TRBJ2-1,TRBD1,.,TGTGCCAGCAAACAGGGGGCCGATGAGCAGTTCTTC,CASKQGADEQFF
17,TRBV11-2,TRBJ2-3,TRBD2,.,TGTGCCAGCAGCTGGGAACCGGGACTAGATCATACAGATACGCAGTATTTT,CASSWEPGLDHTDTQYF
16,TRBV4-1,TRBJ1-6,TRBD1,few,TGCGCCAGCAGCCAATTCCCGGGACAGGGGAATTCACCCCTCCACTTT,CASSQFPGQGNSPLHF
12,TRBV5-6,TRBJ2-5,.,many,TGTGCCAGCAGCCGAGATTTAGAGACCCAGTACTTC,CASSRDLETQYF
12,TRBV7-2,TRBJ2-5,.,.,TGTGCCAGCAGCAATTGGGGGGAGACCCAGTACTTC,CASSNWGETQYF
15,TRBV5-4,TRBJ2-7,.,few,TGTGCCAGCAGCTTGAGGGGCGCGCCGTCCTACGAGCAGTACTTC,CASSLRGAPSYEQYF
13,TRBV7-2,TRBJ2-4,TRBD2,.,TGTGCCAGCAGCATCCTGAGGGAGGGCATTCAGTACTTC,CASSILREGIQYF
13,TRBV28,TRBJ1-2,TRBD1,many,TGTGCCAGCAGTTCACAGGGGGCCCATGGCTACACCTTC,CASSSQGAHGYTF
14,TRBV15,TRBJ2-1,.,.,TGTGCCACCAGCAGAGCAGGGTTCTTCAATGAGCAGTTCTTC,CATSRAGFFNEQFF
13,TRBV20-1,TRBJ1-4,.,.,TGCAGTGCTAGACTACAGAAAAATGAAAAACTGTTTTTT,CSARLQKNEKLFF
9,TRBV20-1,TRBJ1-5,.,.,TGCAGTGCCGCCCCGCCCCAGCATTTT,CSAAPPQHF
13,TRBV7-2,TRBJ2-7,TRBD2,many,TGTGCCAGCAGCTGGAGCGGGAGTGGCGAGCAGTACTTC,CASSWSGSGEQYF
13,TRBV10-1,TRBJ1-2,TRBD1,few,TGCGCCAGCAGTCCGACAGGGTCCTCTGGCTACACCTTC,CASSPTGSSGYTF
15,TRBV7-9,TRBJ2-1,.,.,TGTGCCAGCACCAAAGGGGCGGGCCCAAACAATGAGCAGTTCTTC,CASTKGAGPNNEQFF
15,TRBV7-9,TRBJ1-1,TRBD1,.,TGTGCCAGCAGCTTAGTATCAGGGGGCGTCACTGAAGCTTTCTTT,CASSLVSGGVTEAFF
14,TRBV5-1,TRBJ2-1,TRBD2,.,TGCGCCAGCAATCCGGGACTAGCCAACAATGAGCAGTTCTTC,CASNPGLANNEQFF
13,TRBV5-5,TRBJ2-1,.,many,TGTGCCAGCAGCTTCGAGGGAAGAAATGAGCAGTTCTTC,CASSFEGRNEQFF
16,TRBV24-1,TRBJ2-2,TRBD1,few,TGTGCCACCAGTGAGGCCGGGACAGGGGGCACCGGGGAGCTGTTTTTT,CATSEAGTGGTGELFF
20,TRBV20-1,TRBJ2-7,TRBD2,many,TGCAGTGCTCCGTCTCCAGTGAAAGGACTAGCGGGAGGCAATTCCTACGAGCAGTACTTC,CSAPSPVKGLAGGNSYEQYF
15,TRBV20-1,TRBJ2-5,TRBD2,.,TGCAGTGCTAAAGTTAGCGGGAGGGCCGGGGAGACCCAGTACTTC,CSAKVSGRAGETQYF
13,TRBV11-2,TRBJ2-5,.,.,TGTGCCAGCAGCTGGCAGGCCCAAGAGACCCAGTACTTC,CASSWQAQETQYF
11,TRBV14,TRBJ2-3,.,many,TGTGCCAGCAGCAACGGCGTGGGGCAGTATTTT,CASSNGVGQYF
13,TRBV9,TRBJ2-5,TRBD2,.,TGTGCCAGCAGCCAAGGGAGTCGGGAGGCCCAGTACTTC,CASSQGSREAQYF
14,TRBV29-1,TRBJ2-7,TRBD2,.,TGCAGCGTTGAGGGAGGACTAGCCCGTCGTGAGCAGTACTTC,CSVEGGLARREQYF
15,TRBV6-1,TRBJ2-4,TRBD2,.,TGTGCCAGCAGTGAAGCGGGAGGGGCCAAAAACATTCAGTACTTC,CASSEAGGAKNIQYF
15,TRBV12-3/TRBV12-4,TRBJ1-2,.,.,TGTGCCAGCAGACTACTGACCGGGACACCGGGAGGCTACACCTTC,CASRLLTGTPGGYTF
13,TRBV19,TRBJ2-5,.,.,TGTGCCAGTAGAAGAGGGCAGCAAGAGACCCAGTACTTC,CASRRGQQETQYF